This T cell receptor beta chain was documented in a study of cytomegalovirus exposure and HLA in healthy donors. Primers for the PCR totalled 60 Vbeta and 13 Jbeta. Using immunoSEQ multiplex PCR, the repertoire was profiled, and TCRdb retains in-frame clones only, with some absent. The profile shows under 200,000 clones, about 77% of them singletons. A note on this clone: Its antigen is undetermined.

Regarding the study as a whole: Highly shared variants forming one cluster were likely a sequencing artifact. Reports credit the classifier with highly specific, highly sensitive diagnosis of cytomegalovirus status.

Germline V gene data show CDR1 as SGHAT and CDR2 as FQNNGV. This CDR3 is built from 14 residues. V gave up 1 base and J gave up 4 bases, with 8 bases separating them. This chain uses TRBV11-2 with TRBJ2-1; D call uncertain. The clonotype originates from a male donor in good health and CMV-seropositive. Sequencing was carried out using PBMCs. The CDR3 sequence is CASSLVHSYNEQFF. CDR3 bases: TGTGCCAGCAGCTTAGTTCACTCGTACAATGAGCAGTTCTTC.